This T cell receptor beta chain was recorded in a study of blood T cell repertoires in COVID-19 (dated by TCRdb to 2020 to 2022). For the study in its entirety: Collaborator samples came from the United States, Italy and Spain and covered acute and convalescent phases of COVID-19. The prospective study material was composed of cDNA or gDNA derived from T cells, B-cell-depleted T cells, or PBMCs. HLA class I and class II types, where available, came from metadata supplied by the sample provider rather than from assay-based typing. Samples were obtained from the ongoing ImmuneRACE study (first 160 participants) and from 1,254 subjects provided by 6 global collaborators. The dataset comprised deeply sampled blood TCRbeta repertoires from subjects exposed to, actively infected with, or recovered from COVID-19. Nearly every sample came with metadata listing a de-identified subject ID, COVID-19 status, age in years and sex. The repertoires were made available in a free public database intended to serve as a resource for research on the immune response to SARS-CoV-2.

Comment on this clone: What antigen it recognizes has not been identified. The input lacks base qualities; no much larger clone sits a single base away.

The V and J ends are trimmed by 8 bases and 6 bases, leaving 14 bases between them. The CDR3 holds 14 amino acids from the cysteine to the phenylalanine. Solely the CDR3 DNA is kept, with 42 bases framed from the first base. Looking up the germline V gene yields CDR1 MNHEY and CDR2 SVGAGI. Here is what the overall study found, with its caveats: The quantity of clinical and demographic metadata differed by source and by participant and was supplied without curation.

The collaborating institutions used their own protocols to collect whole blood in K2EDTA tubes. For TCRbeta analysis, collaborators shipped samples in one of three forms: frozen whole blood, isolated PBMCs, or DNA extracted from either of those sample types. The immunoSEQ Assay, a bias-controlled multiplex PCR, was used to amplify TCRbeta CDR3 regions from genomic DNA. For the original study's pipeline: The number of nucleated cells in each sample was estimated from the amplification of reference gene primers within the assay. To quantify the absolute abundance of each unique TCRbeta CDR3 rearrangement, sequence reads were collapsed and filtered. For each sample, productive Simpson clonality was calculated as the square root of Simpson's diversity index over productive rearrangements. TCRdb stores this immuneACCESS table with in-frame sequences only. Part of the clones is absent; in the studies checked, under half of the shortfall reflects unresolved V genes, and no reason is known for the rest. The DNA gave D and trimming, while V, J and clone size come from that table. For this sample the table gives about 190,000 clones, of which 75% to 95% were detected only once. Jointly, the top ten make up 0.5% to 0.6% of the sample.

Sequenced: peripheral blood. In this chain, TRBV6-5 is recombined with TRBJ1-6; TRBD1 is a weak D gene call, 6 bases matching. The receptor was derived from a man aged 50-60 years with acute or convalescent COVID-19. The CDR3 loop reads CASRTSGANSPLHF. The DNA is as follows: TGTGCCAGCCGAACTTCAGGGGCTAATTCACCCCTCCACTTT.